The clone carrying this TCR beta chain was recorded many times. Antigen: not known. Constant-segment primers were used for 5'RACE, and the resulting TCR alpha and TCR beta cDNA libraries carried sample barcodes and UMIs. TCRdb recomputed calls from the 5' RACE reads with MiXCR, one row per CDR3 protein. This table has roughly 190,000 distinct CDR3 sequences, 18% appearing once. The sample belongs to a study of T-cell memory formation after mild COVID-19. Study-wide points: Within pre-infection memory, some responding clones were found, suggesting cross-reactive memory joined. Contracting CD8+ clones were enriched in EMRA, CD4+ mainly in CM and EM. The authors left the SARS-CoV-2 specificity of second-wave clones peaking on day 37 unconfirmed.

V trimming: 4 bases; J trimming: 5 bases; junction bases outside the gene matches: 8. This CDR3 has 16 amino acids. The sample was PBMCs or a T cell subset sorted from them (not recorded which). This sequence was found in an adult woman who had mild COVID-19 (a few samples of this study predate the infection). Cell type and time point are not known. The V call is TRBV12-3 or TRBV12-4, the J call TRBJ1-1, with TRBD1 matching over 12 bases. The CDR3 sequence is CASSWGDRGRGTEAFF. CDR3 coding DNA: TGTGCCAGCAGTTGGGGGGACAGGGGGCGCGGTACTGAAGCTTTCTTT.